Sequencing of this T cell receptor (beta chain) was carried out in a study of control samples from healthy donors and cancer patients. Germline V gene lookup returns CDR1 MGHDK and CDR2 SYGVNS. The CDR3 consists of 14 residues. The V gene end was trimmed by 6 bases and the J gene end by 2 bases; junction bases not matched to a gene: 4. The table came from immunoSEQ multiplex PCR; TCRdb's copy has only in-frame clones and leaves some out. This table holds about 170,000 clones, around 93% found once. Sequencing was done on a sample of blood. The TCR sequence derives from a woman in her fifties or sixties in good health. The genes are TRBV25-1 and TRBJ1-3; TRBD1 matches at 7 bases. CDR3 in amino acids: CASRGTVAGNTIYF. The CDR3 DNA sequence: TGTGCCAGCAGGGGGACAGTGGCTGGAAACACCATATATTTT. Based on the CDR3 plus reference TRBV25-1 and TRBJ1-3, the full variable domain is EADIYQTPRYLVIGTGKKITLECSQTMGHDKMYWYQQDPGMELHLIHYSYGVNSTEKGDLSSESTVSRIRTEHFPLTLESARPSHTSQYLCASRGTVAGNTIYFGEGSWLTVV.